Following are 2 T cell receptor beta chains from one sample sequenced in a study of T cell changes during pregnancy in multiple sclerosis. TCRdb keeps only in-frame clones here, not all; method: immunoSEQ multiplex PCR. Of about 38,000 clones detected, more than 90% appear once; the ten largest clones hold about 12%. The source was CD8+ T cells from peripheral blood mononuclear cells, collected after pregnancy. These receptors were taken from a female donor with multiple sclerosis, enrolled in a pregnancy study.

The V gene is TRBV18, the J gene TRBJ2-5; 8 nucleotides match TRBD2. The CDR3 totals 15 residues. The trim removed 2 bases at V and 2 bases at J, leaving 4 bases unmatched. Germline CDR1 reads KGHSH; CDR2 reads LQKENI. This chain's CDR3 is CASSPERGKQETQYF. The CDR3 DNA reads TGTGCCAGCTCACCAGAGCGGGGGAAACAAGAGACCCAGTACTTC.

This clone appeared once. This chain joins TRBV7-3 and TRBJ1-1, with 11 nucleotides matching TRBD1. The CDR3 extends over 14 amino acids. Trimming took 5 bases from V and 6 from J; bases not matched to a gene: 5. Looked up from germline, CDR1 is SGHTA and CDR2 is FQGTGA. The CDR3 DNA reads as TGTGCCAGCAGCACGGGACAGGGGGGATCTGAAGCTTTCTTT. Translation gives CASSTGQGGSEAFF.